This T cell receptor (beta chain) is drawn from a study of early stage breast cancer tumors. Study summary: Average read coverage per sample was 9.5 to 10-fold.

Concerning this clone: The sample contains more than one DNA sequence encoding this CDR3.

This table comes from immunoSEQ multiplex PCR, and its TCRdb copy is limited to in-frame clones, with some not included. Of some 75,000 clones listed, roughly three quarters were seen once; the top ten hold 3.5%. The germline V gene encodes CDR1 SGHTA and CDR2 FQGNSA. V shed 6 bases and J 5 bases; nucleotides not matched to a gene: 3. There are 13 residues in the CDR3. The sequence was obtained from a person between 60 and 70 years old with breast cancer. This sequence joins TRBV7-2 and TRBJ1-5; TRBD1 aligns across 8 bases. Sample: blood. CDR3 region: CASRSQGDQPQHF. The CDR3 coding sequence is TGTGCCAGCAGATCACAGGGGGATCAGCCCCAGCATTTT.